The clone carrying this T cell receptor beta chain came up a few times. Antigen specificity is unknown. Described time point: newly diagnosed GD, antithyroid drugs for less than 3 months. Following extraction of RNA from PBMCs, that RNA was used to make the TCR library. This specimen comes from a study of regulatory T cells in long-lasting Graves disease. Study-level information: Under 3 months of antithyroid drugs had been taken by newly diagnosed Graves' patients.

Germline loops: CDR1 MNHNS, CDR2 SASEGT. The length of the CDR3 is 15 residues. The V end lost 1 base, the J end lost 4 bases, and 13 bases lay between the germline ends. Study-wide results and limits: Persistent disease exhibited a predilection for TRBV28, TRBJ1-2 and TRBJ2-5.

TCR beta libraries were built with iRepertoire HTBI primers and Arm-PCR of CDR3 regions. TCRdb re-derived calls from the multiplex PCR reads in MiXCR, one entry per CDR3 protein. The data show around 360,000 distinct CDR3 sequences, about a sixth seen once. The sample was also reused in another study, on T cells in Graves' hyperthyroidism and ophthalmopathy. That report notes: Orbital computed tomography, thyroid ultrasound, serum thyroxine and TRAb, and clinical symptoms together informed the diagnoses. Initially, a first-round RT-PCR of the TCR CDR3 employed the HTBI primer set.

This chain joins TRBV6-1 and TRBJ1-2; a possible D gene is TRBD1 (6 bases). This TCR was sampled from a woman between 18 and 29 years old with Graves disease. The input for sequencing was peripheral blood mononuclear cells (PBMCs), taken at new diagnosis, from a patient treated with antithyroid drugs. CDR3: CASSEGRRTVYGYTF. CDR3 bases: TGTGCCAGCAGTGAAGGACGGAGGACAGTCTATGGCTACACCTTC.